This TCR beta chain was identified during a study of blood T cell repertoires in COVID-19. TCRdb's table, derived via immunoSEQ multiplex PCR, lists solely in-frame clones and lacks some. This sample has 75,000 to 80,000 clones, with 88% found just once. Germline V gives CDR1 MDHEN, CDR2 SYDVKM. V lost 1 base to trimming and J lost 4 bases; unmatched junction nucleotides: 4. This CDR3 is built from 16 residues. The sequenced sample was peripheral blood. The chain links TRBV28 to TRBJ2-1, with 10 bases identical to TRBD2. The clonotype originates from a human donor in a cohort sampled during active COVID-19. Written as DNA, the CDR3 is TGTGCCAGCAGTTTATTAGGTAGCGGGGGGTACAATGAGCAGTTCTTC. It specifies CASSLLGSGGYNEQFF.